What follows are 13 T cell receptor beta chains derived from one specimen sequenced in a study of T cell clonotyping in hematopoietic cell transplantation. The data were produced by immunoSEQ multiplex PCR, yet TCRdb's version contains in-frame clones alone and is incomplete. The sample lists approximately 11,000 clones; 85% to 95% were seen once. Specimen: peripheral blood mononuclear cells. Receptor source: a woman in her fifties or sixties in good health. Some clones in this sample may be carry-over from other donors' samples.

This CDR3 is CAIRGPSNYGYTF. DNA of the CDR3: TGTGCCATCAGAGGACCCTCTAACTATGGCTACACCTTC. This rearrangement joins TRBV10-3 to TRBJ1-2, with D hard to call. Germline CDR1 and CDR2: ENHRY and SYGVKD. CDR3 length: 13 amino acids. Trimming left V 6 bases short and J 0 bases short, with 8 bases between.

The V call is TRBV9, the J call TRBJ2-2; D gene ambiguous. The V end was cut by 3 bases, the J end by 8 bases, with 11 bases between. Germline CDR1 reads SGDLS; CDR2 reads YYNGEE. This CDR3 spans 13 amino acids. The CDR3 spells CASSATLEGELFF. The CDR3 DNA sequence: TGTGCCAGCAGCGCCACCCTGGAGGGGGAGCTGTTTTTT.

The chain couples TRBV19 to TRBJ2-1; TRBD2 matches 7 bases. V was pared by 4 bases and J by 4 bases, with 7 bases of the junction left unmatched. This CDR3 contains 15 residues. CDR1 and CDR2 from the germline V gene are LNHDA and SQIVND (reference sequence). The CDR3 nucleotides are TGTGCCAGTAGTACTCCAGCGGGGAGTTACAATGAGCAGTTCTTC. It yields the protein CASSTPAGSYNEQFF.

The chain recombines TRBV9 with TRBJ2-2; D call uncertain. This CDR3 region has 14 residues. Trimming removed 2 bases from V and 2 bases from J, with 7 bases in between. Germline V CDR1 and CDR2: SGDLS, YYNGEE. The CDR3 DNA reads TGTGCCAGCAGCGTTTATATTAACACCGGGGAGCTGTTTTTT. It codes for CASSVYINTGELFF.

For the CDR3, the DNA is TGTGCCATCAGTAGAAACCGGGACAGCGGGGAGCTGTTTTTT. It translates to CAISRNRDSGELFF. The rearrangement joins TRBV10-3 to TRBJ2-2; 7 nucleotides align to TRBD1. This CDR3 is built from 14 residues. J was trimmed by 7 bases and V by 5 bases; bases with no gene match: 7. Germline V gene sequence: CDR1 ENHRY, CDR2 SYGVKD.

This rearrangement joins TRBV2 to TRBJ2-3; D might be TRBD1 or TRBD2, each matching 6 bases. The CDR3 is made up of 15 amino acids. Germline-derived CDR1 and CDR2 are SNHLY and FYNNEI. Deletions cut 7 bases from V and 5 bases from J, with 19 bases between. The CDR3 nucleotides are TGTGCCAGCATGCACGGGGGCCCTGGGGGAGATACGCAGTATTTT. This sequence encodes CASMHGGPGGDTQYF.

The chain recombines TRBV5-1 with TRBJ2-5; tentatively, D is TRBD1 or TRBD2 (5 bases each). Trimming removed 0 bases from V and 5 bases from J, with 14 bases in between. This CDR3 is built from 15 residues. CDR1 is SGHRS and CDR2 is YFSETQ in the germline V gene. The CDR3 sequence: CASSLGAGSGETQYF. DNA for the CDR3: TGCGCCAGCAGCTTGGGTGCAGGGTCGGGGGAGACCCAGTACTTC.

CDR3 nucleotides: TGTGCCTGGAGTGTTATGAAGACCCAGTACTTC. Its translation: CAWSVMKTQYF. The J gene is TRBJ2-5, the V gene TRBV30; no firm D call. The CDR3 sequence is 11 residues long. Looked up from germline, CDR1 is GTSNPN and CDR2 is SVGIG (reference sequence). V lost 0 bases to trimming and J lost 6 bases, with 5 bases between them.

The chain couples TRBV19 to TRBJ1-2, with D tentatively TRBD1 (5 bases). CDR1 and CDR2 (germline): LNHDA, SQIVND (reference sequence). The CDR3 loop spans 13 amino acids. Trimming stripped 7 bases from V and 4 bases from J, with 13 bases between. CDR3 amino acids: CASKRGDSYGYTF. The DNA of the CDR3 is TGTGCCAGTAAGCGAGGGGATAGCTATGGCTACACCTTC. Filled out from reference TRBV19 and TRBJ1-2, the complete variable domain reads DGGITQSPKYLFRKEGQNVTLSCEQNLNHDAMYWYRQDPGQGLRLIYYSQIVNDFQKGDIAEGYSVSREKKESFPLTVTSAQKNPTAFYLCASKRGDSYGYTFGSGTRLTVV.

The rearrangement links TRBV7-2 to TRBJ2-7, with TRBD1 as a possible D gene (5 bases). This CDR3 spans 14 amino acids. CDR1 is SGHTA and CDR2 is FQGNSA in the germline V gene. The V end was cut by 2 bases, the J end by 2 bases, with 10 bases between. This CDR3 is CASSLQGGTYEQYF. In DNA form, the CDR3 reads TGTGCCAGCAGCTTACAGGGTGGGACCTACGAGCAGTACTTC.

The rearrangement joins TRBV27 to TRBJ1-6; D unresolved. Germline V gives CDR1 MNHEY, CDR2 SMNVEV (reference sequence). This CDR3 has 17 amino acids. V lost 7 bases and J lost 3, with 19 bases in between. The CDR3 nucleotides read TGTGCCAGCACCCGAAGTGTTGTGGGCTACTATAATTCACCCCTCCACTTT. Translation: CASTRSVVGYYNSPLHF.

The chain uses TRBV19 and TRBJ1-5, with D possibly matching TRBD1 (6 bases). Looked up from germline, CDR1 is LNHDA and CDR2 is SQIVND (reference sequence). This CDR3 comprises 19 residues. V was cut by 6 bases and J by 0 bases, with 24 bases left in between. The CDR3 region has the DNA TGTGCCAGTAGGGACTCGGGGGGGCTGGCGTGGGGTAGCAATCAGCCCCAGCATTTT. Translating it yields CASRDSGGLAWGSNQPQHF.

The chain links TRBV4-3 to TRBJ1-4, with 7 nucleotides matching TRBD1. V was clipped by 0 bases and J by 0 bases; unmatched bases: 7. Germline assignment: CDR1 LGHNA and CDR2 YSLEER. The CDR3 has 18 residues. The CDR3 bases are TGCGCCAGCAGCCAAGATGCGGGGACAGCCACAACTAATGAAAAACTGTTTTTT. This gives the protein CASSQDAGTATTNEKLFF.